This section outlines one T cell receptor beta chain sequence together with its context. This clone has just a few counts. Its antigen is still unknown. Base qualities are not recorded, but no much larger clone differs from it by a single base. These data are taken from a study of T cells in localized non-small cell lung cancer (dated by TCRdb to the early 2020s). With regard to the full study: The study examined T cell repertoires in 200 to 250 patients with early-stage NSCLC and compared tumors with uninvolved tumor-adjacent lungs. The cohort comprised roughly 240 treatment-naïve NSCLC patients with resected, localized lung tumors. A mean age of roughly 66 years was recorded for the NSCLC patients, of whom around 120 were male and more than 85 were female.

Results the study describes overall, beyond this receptor: The highest T cell clonality was observed in uninvolved tumor-adjacent lung, where clonality exceeded that of tumor, suggesting that antigenic responses were more focused in uninvolved tumor-adjacent lung. Because multi-region sequencing of the tumors was not done, intratumor heterogeneity could not be ruled out. Since the design was exploratory, TCR variables were selected using unadjusted p-values with no false-discovery rate correction. Higher T cell density in blood was associated with longer overall survival, whereas higher clonality in adjacent lung was associated with shorter survival. Of the top 100 tumor clones, a median of around 57 were detected in paired uninvolved adjacent lung; approximately 28 were also among that lung's top 100.

The immunoSEQ Assay was used to sequence TCR beta CDR3 regions from DNA. In the authors' own workflow: To compute T cell density, TCR beta template counts were normalized to usable DNA, which was estimated by amplifying housekeeping genes. Richness was estimated with the preseqR package, extrapolating to 400,000 templates for PBMC samples and 120,000 templates for tissue samples. Clonality was calculated as one minus Pielou's evenness. To identify tissue-enriched TCRs, differential abundance testing was run on productive amino-acid clonotypes with a minimum total count of 5 and an alpha of 0.1. The Jaccard Index and the Morisita Overlap Index were used to quantify repertoire overlap between compartments. TCR beta CDR3s were clustered by GLIPH together with public tetramer-defined viral CDR3s, and at least three viral sequences plus V-gene enrichment were required for viral motifs. TCRdb stores this immuneACCESS table with in-frame sequences only. Part of the clones is absent; in the studies checked, under half of the shortfall reflects unresolved V genes, and no reason is known for the rest. Clone size and the V and J calls come from that table; the DNA yielded D and trimming. The sample table holds about 15,000 clones, of which 87% were seen once. Approximately 25% of the sample comes from the top ten.

At diagnosis, tumor, uninvolved tumor-adjacent lung and peripheral blood were collected and then preserved as a mix of FFPE and fresh-frozen material. Blood samples were analyzed as peripheral blood mononuclear cells for TCR repertoire profiling. Taken from cysteine to phenylalanine, the CDR3 has 13 residues. Just CDR3 DNA is preserved here, 39 bases in frame from base 1. For CDR1 and CDR2, the germline V gene lists SGHVS and FQNEAQ. Trimming takes 5 bases off V and 6 bases off J; junction bases not matched to a gene: 3. Sequenced material: peripheral blood mononuclear cells, taken before any cancer treatment. This TCR derives from a male donor older than 55 with stage II lung adenocarcinoma. The chain couples TRBV7-8 to TRBJ1-5, and 8 junction bases match TRBD1. In nucleotides, the sequence is TGTGCCAGCAGCCCGACAGGGGTTCAGCCCCAGCATTTT. It translates to CASSPTGVQPQHF.